This is a list of T cell receptor beta chains from one sample in a study of shared clonotypes between healthy human individuals. The protocol was immunoSEQ multiplex PCR, while the TCRdb copy is restricted to in-frame clones and leaves out a portion. The data contain 1 million to 1.2 million clones, 60% to 85% of them singletons. Sequences were obtained from memory CD4+ T cells from PBMCs. Receptors were obtained from a young man in good health. Some clones in this sample may be carry-over from other donors' samples. Each CDR3 is given with its conserved first and last residue. A D gene is named only where the DNA matches it firmly. A clone size is listed for some rows: how often the clone was seen (once, few, many), or a class if it is expanded.

NA	TRBV2	TRBJ2-3	NA	CASMLTRARAKVTDTQYF	TGTGCCAGCATGTTGACCAGGGCACGGGCCAAGGTCACAGATACGCAGTATTTT
NA	TRBV21-1	TRBJ2-1	NA	CASSKDSSYNEQFF	TGTGCCAGCAGCAAAGACAGCTCCTACAATGAGCAGTTCTTC
NA	TRBV4-3	TRBJ1-4	NA	CASSLQFRPEKLFF	TGCGCCAGCAGCCTCCAGTTCCGACCCGAAAAACTGTTTTTT
NA	TRBV28	TRBJ1-1	NA	CASSLARANTEAFF	TGTGCCAGCAGTTTAGCAAGAGCGAACACTGAAGCTTTCTTT
NA	TRBV5-4	TRBJ2-1	TRBD2	CASSPGTRGYNEQFF	TGTGCCAGCAGCCCAGGGACTAGGGGGTACAATGAGCAGTTCTTC
NA	TRBV7-3	TRBJ2-5	NA	CASSLPGSETQYF	TGTGCCAGCAGCTTACCCGGGAGTGAGACCCAGTACTTC
NA	TRBV18	TRBJ2-1	TRBD2	CASSPTAGGSYNEQFF	TGTGCCAGCTCACCAACCGCGGGAGGCTCCTACAATGAGCAGTTCTTC
NA	TRBV19	TRBJ1-1	NA	CASRQGLNTEAFF	TGTGCCAGTAGGCAGGGTCTGAACACTGAAGCTTTCTTT
NA	TRBV29-1	TRBJ1-1	TRBD1	CSASTGVTEAFF	TGCAGCGCCTCCACAGGGGTCACTGAAGCTTTCTTT
NA	TRBV28	TRBJ1-4	NA	CASHVTGRGEKLFF	TGTGCCAGCCATGTAACAGGGCGGGGTGAAAAACTGTTTTTT
NA	TRBV6-7	TRBJ2-7	NA	CASSYVTGQTYEQYF	TGTGCCAGCAGTTACGTGACCGGGCAAACCTACGAGCAGTACTTC
NA	TRBV30	TRBJ2-7	TRBD2	CAWIRSGTGGEQYF	TGTGCCTGGATCAGAAGCGGGACTGGGGGCGAGCAGTACTTC
few	TRBV5-1	TRBJ1-1	NA	CASSTLGTDSVAFF	TGCGCCAGCAGTACCCTAGGGACCGACAGCGTGGCTTTCTTT
NA	TRBV6-5	TRBJ2-7	NA	CASSSPRGTYEQYF	TGTGCCAGCAGTTCCCCACGGGGAACCTACGAGCAGTACTTC
NA	TRBV5-1	TRBJ2-5	NA	CASSTQSDAQETQYF	TGCGCCAGCAGCACCCAAAGCGACGCACAAGAGACCCAGTACTTC
few	TRBV13	TRBJ2-7	TRBD1	CASSPTGGPYEQYF	TGTGCCAGCAGCCCGACAGGGGGCCCCTACGAGCAGTACTTC
NA	TRBV5-1	TRBJ1-4	NA	CASSLSGSGSNEKLFF	TGCGCCAGCAGCTTGTCGGGGTCAGGGTCTAATGAAAAACTGTTTTTT
NA	TRBV2	TRBJ2-7	NA	CASGSHGEQYF	TGTGCCAGCGGGTCCCACGGGGAGCAGTACTTC
NA	TRBV30	TRBJ1-5	TRBD1	CAWARGRYSNQPQHF	TGTGCCTGGGCGAGGGGGCGGTATAGCAATCAGCCCCAGCATTTT
NA	TRBV4-3	TRBJ2-7	TRBD2	CASSPRLAGSYEQYF	TGCGCCAGCAGCCCAAGACTAGCGGGCTCCTACGAGCAGTACTTC
NA	TRBV7-3	TRBJ2-1	NA	CASSPTISSSYNEQFF	TGTGCCAGCAGCCCGACGATTTCGAGCTCCTACAATGAGCAGTTCTTC
NA	TRBV7-2	TRBJ2-3	NA	CASSLGFRDTQYF	TGTGCCAGCAGCTTAGGGTTTCGAGATACGCAGTATTTT
NA	TRBV30	TRBJ1-2	NA	CAWKAGQLYGYTF	TGTGCCTGGAAAGCTGGACAGCTCTATGGCTACACCTTC
NA	TRBV29-1	TRBJ2-7	TRBD2	CSVGLAGPYEQYF	TGCAGCGTTGGGTTAGCGGGACCCTACGAGCAGTACTTC
NA	TRBV7-3	TRBJ1-2	NA	CASSLRQGGGYTF	TGTGCCAGCAGCTTACGGCAGGGCGGCGGCTACACCTTC
NA	TRBV27	TRBJ1-5	NA	CASSPMPGGNQPQHF	TGTGCCAGCAGCCCCATGCCAGGGGGCAATCAGCCCCAGCATTTT
NA	TRBV2	TRBJ2-7	TRBD2	CASSSRLAGVREQYF	TGTGCCAGCAGTTCGCGGTTAGCGGGAGTGAGGGAGCAGTACTTC
NA	TRBV30	TRBJ2-3	NA	CAWRKPGTDTQYF	TGTGCCTGGAGAAAACCAGGGACAGATACGCAGTATTTT
NA	TRBV10-3	TRBJ1-5	TRBD1	CAISASDRGNQPQHF	TGTGCCATCAGTGCTTCGGACAGGGGCAATCAGCCCCAGCATTTT